This TCR beta chain emerged from a study of persistence of HIV-infected CD4 T cells. General study results and limits: Compared with CD3/CD28-stimulated cells, CMV- and Gag-responding cells showed lower TCRbeta richness.

The stimulus was an HIV-1 Gag 15-mer peptide pool, 0.85 to 1 ug/peptide/mL. CD40L/CD69 double-negative CD45RO-high memory CD4+ T cells were collected. Inclusion required CMV-positive serology and CD4+ counts above 400 cells/uL. Sequencing used immunoSEQ version 4 in survey mode. Libraries were prepared by immunoSEQ multiplex PCR; TCRdb keeps only in-frame clonotypes and omits some of them. The sample includes about 64,000 clones, 70% to 75% seen only once; the top ten take 1.5% to 2%. This clone was seen only once. Antigen specificity is unknown. The V end lost 3 bases, the J end lost 1 base, and 4 bases lay between the germline ends. The CDR3 is 12 amino acids. Germline V lookup: CDR1 SGHNT, CDR2 YYREEE (reference sequence).

The clonotype was recovered from an adult man with HIV who was CMV-seropositive. Specimen: CD4+ T cells sorted from PBMCs after roughly 20-hour stimulation, collected from a patient who received antiretroviral therapy. The chain combines TRBV5-4 with TRBJ1-1; no clear D. The CDR3 spells CASSSPNTEAFF. In DNA, the CDR3 is TGTGCCAGCAGCTCTCCGAACACTGAAGCTTTCTTT.